The TCR beta chain described here comes from a study of ipilimumab plus nivolumab after autologous stem cell transplantation. Whole-study context: A median of about 8 nivolumab and 5 or 6 ipilimumab doses were given. Both relapsed and primary refractory DLBCL were included.

Clones were sequenced by immunoSEQ multiplex PCR, and TCRdb holds only the in-frame ones, with some missing. The table lists approximately 84,000 clones, 65% to 85% of them singletons. Dosing: nivolumab 3 mg/kg IV, weeks 1, 4, 7, 10, then every two weeks to week 26. General observations from the study: Per the authors, repertoire, Treg and microbiota data justify further study.

Turning to this clone: Its antigen is unidentified.

From germline, CDR1 is SNHLY and CDR2 FYNNEI. The CDR3 spans 17 residues. V was trimmed by 6 bases and J by 2 bases, leaving 21 bases between them. The sequencing used PBMCs, collected in a trial of ipilimumab plus nivolumab as post-transplant consolidation. This sequence originates from a male donor with diffuse large B-cell lymphoma. This chain connects TRBV2 to TRBJ2-3; tentative D call: TRBD1 (6 bases). For the CDR3, the DNA is TGTGCCAGCAGACCCCGTTTTTGGGGGCCTTCCACAGATACGCAGTATTTT. This encodes CASRPRFWGPSTDTQYF.